The present entry profiles one TCR beta chain with its context. Its antigen is unidentified. The data were obtained in a study of shared clonotypes between healthy human individuals. Libraries were prepared by immunoSEQ multiplex PCR; TCRdb keeps only in-frame clonotypes and omits some of them. The sample lists some 1,900,000 clones, about 95% occurring once. Study-wide findings and caveats: Around 5% was the fraction of naive CD4 clonotypes found shared across four donors.

The CDR3 extends over 16 amino acids. V lost 0 bases, J lost 6 bases, and 17 bases lay in between. CDR1 is PRHDT, CDR2 FYEKMQ, per germline (reference sequence). The naive CD8 fraction comprised CD45RO-negative cells positively selected for CCR7 and excluded terminally differentiated effector memory CD45RA+ cells. Study donors comprised healthy, HIV-negative adults devoid of recent acute infection or vaccination. This TCR was recovered from a man between 18 and 35 years old in good health. The chain employs TRBV13 and TRBJ1-1; D not resolved. The specimen was naive CD8+ T cells sorted from blood. The DNA for the CDR3 is TGTGCCAGCAGCTTAGGGGGGTCGGTGCCCTTCGCTGAAGCTTTCTTT. Protein sequence: CASSLGGSVPFAEAFF.